A selection of T cell receptor beta chains follows, all from one sample in a study of identifying expanded T cells in peripheral blood. Clones were sequenced by immunoSEQ multiplex PCR, and TCRdb holds only the in-frame ones, with some missing. The data show about 98,000 clones, with around 88% seen just once and approximately 14% held by the top ten. What was sequenced was blood. The source of these receptors is a person aged 18 to 75 in good health. Both conserved end residues are part of each CDR3. D genes are given only for firm matches. Some rows mark clone size as missing; the rest say once, few, many or name a class of expanded clone.

J gene,D gene,clone size,V gene,CDR3 DNA,CDR3 protein
TRBJ1-1,.,.,TRBV18,TGTGCCAGCTCACCACCTCTGACTGAAGCTTTCTTT,CASSPPLTEAFF
TRBJ1-1,.,medium-sized,TRBV19,TGTGCCACCTCAAGGCCCGGTATGAACACTGAAGCTTTCTTT,CATSRPGMNTEAFF
TRBJ1-1,.,once,TRBV2,TGTGCCAGCAGTGAAGCAGGGCTGGGAACTGAAGCTTTCTTT,CASSEAGLGTEAFF
TRBJ1-2,TRBD1,.,TRBV7-8,TGTGCCAGCAGCCCGGGACAGCAAATTAACTATGGCTACACCTTC,CASSPGQQINYGYTF
TRBJ1-4,.,.,TRBV6-6,TGTGCCAGCAGTTCCCCCACTGGTGAAAAACTGTTTTTT,CASSSPTGEKLFF
TRBJ1-2,TRBD1,.,TRBV18,TGTGCCAGCTCACCACCGACAGGGAGTCTCGTAGGTGGCTACACCTTC,CASSPPTGSLVGGYTF
TRBJ1-6,TRBD1,once,TRBV10-3,TGTGCCATCAGCGGGACAGGGGCAAATTTAAATTCACCCCTCCACTTT,CAISGTGANLNSPLHF
TRBJ1-6,.,.,TRBV5-4,TGTGCCAGCAGCTTGGAGCGGGGCAATTCACCCCTCCACTTT,CASSLERGNSPLHF
TRBJ2-1,TRBD1,.,TRBV5-6,TGTGCCAGCAGCTCTCGGACAGGGCGGGCGGAAGAGCAGTTCTTC,CASSSRTGRAEEQFF
TRBJ1-1,.,.,TRBV19,TGTGCCAGTAGTATGGATGGGGGAAACACTGAAGCTTTCTTT,CASSMDGGNTEAFF
TRBJ2-1,.,.,TRBV13,TGTGCCAGCAGCTTAGAAGCCTACAATGAGCAGTTCTTC,CASSLEAYNEQFF
TRBJ2-1,.,.,TRBV5-6,TGTGCCAGCAGCTTGGAGCTGAATGAGCAGTTCTTC,CASSLELNEQFF
TRBJ1-5,.,few,TRBV10-3,TGTGCCATCAGTGACCCAGGAGGTCAGCCCCAGCATTTT,CAISDPGGQPQHF
TRBJ1-5,.,.,TRBV9,TGTGCCAGCCGAGGGGTCAGGCGACGACAGCCCCAGCATTTT,CASRGVRRRQPQHF
TRBJ1-1,.,.,TRBV2,TGTGCCAGCAGTGAGGGGTTTTCTAACACTGAAGCTTTCTTT,CASSEGFSNTEAFF
TRBJ2-7,TRBD2,.,TRBV10-2,TGCGCCAGCAGTGGGAGACTAGCGGGAGCCTACGAGCAGTACTTC,CASSGRLAGAYEQYF
TRBJ1-2,TRBD1,.,TRBV19,TGTGCCAGTAGTATTGTGACAGGGATGGATGGCTACACCTTC,CASSIVTGMDGYTF
TRBJ2-7,.,.,TRBV15,TGTGCCACCAGCCTCAAAGGACAGTCTCCAAGGTTGGAGCAGTACTTC,CATSLKGQSPRLEQYF
TRBJ2-1,.,.,TRBV7-3,TGTGCCAGCAGCTCCCTGGCCCGCGGCAATGAGCAGTTCTTC,CASSSLARGNEQFF
TRBJ2-7,TRBD1,.,TRBV27,TGTGCCAGCAGTTTACCGGAACGACAGGGGCCGACCGAGCAGTACTTC,CASSLPERQGPTEQYF
TRBJ1-2,.,.,TRBV28,TGTGCCAGCCAAAAAATCAACTATGGCTACACCTTC,CASQKINYGYTF
TRBJ1-1,TRBD1,.,TRBV7-2,TGTGCCAGCAGCCGACAGGGGAACACTGAAGCTTTCTTT,CASSRQGNTEAFF
TRBJ1-5,.,.,TRBV11-2,TGTGCCAGCAGCTCGGGCCAGTCGGGCAATCAGCCCCAGCATTTT,CASSSGQSGNQPQHF
TRBJ2-7,.,.,TRBV15,TGTGCCACCCAAAAAGGGGGGACAGCCTCCTACGAGCAGTACTTC,CATQKGGTASYEQYF
TRBJ2-7,TRBD2,.,TRBV30,TGTGCCTGGAGTAGTTCGGCTAGCGGGTTTCCCGAGCAGTACTTC,CAWSSSASGFPEQYF
TRBJ1-6,.,once,TRBV19,TGTGCCAGTAGTACCGCCGGGGGGTGGAATTCACCCCTCCACTTT,CASSTAGGWNSPLHF
TRBJ1-5,TRBD1,.,TRBV2,TGTGCCAGCAAGGGTTTTGGGGACAGGGTTGTACAGCCCCAGCATTTT,CASKGFGDRVVQPQHF
TRBJ1-2,.,once,TRBV6-4,TGTGCCAGCGATAATGGGGTGGGGGGCCTTCCGTATGGCTACACCTTC,CASDNGVGGLPYGYTF
TRBJ2-3,TRBD2,once,TRBV2,TGTGCCGCATCGGAGATAAGCGGGAACCCCACAGATACGCAGTATTTT,CAASEISGNPTDTQYF
TRBJ2-3,.,.,TRBV2,TGTGCCAGCATTGAGCTCACAGATACGCAGTATTTT,CASIELTDTQYF
TRBJ2-2,.,.,TRBV5-1,TGCGCCAGCAGCGAGGACGACACCGGGGAGCTGTTTTTT,CASSEDDTGELFF
TRBJ2-1,TRBD2,.,TRBV28,TGTGCCAGCAGTCTATGGACTAGCGGTGCTAAAAATGAGCAGTTCTTC,CASSLWTSGAKNEQFF
TRBJ2-1,.,.,TRBV7-9,TGTGCCAGCAGCTTAGCTCCGGCCGGGGAGCAGTTCTTC,CASSLAPAGEQFF
TRBJ1-2,.,.,TRBV6-5,TGTGCCAGCTCGGGCAACGACTATGGCTACACCTTC,CASSGNDYGYTF
TRBJ1-5,.,.,TRBV6-4,TGTGCCAGCAGTGACAGCTGGGGTGGTCGACAGATCAATCAGCCCCAGCATTTT,CASSDSWGGRQINQPQHF